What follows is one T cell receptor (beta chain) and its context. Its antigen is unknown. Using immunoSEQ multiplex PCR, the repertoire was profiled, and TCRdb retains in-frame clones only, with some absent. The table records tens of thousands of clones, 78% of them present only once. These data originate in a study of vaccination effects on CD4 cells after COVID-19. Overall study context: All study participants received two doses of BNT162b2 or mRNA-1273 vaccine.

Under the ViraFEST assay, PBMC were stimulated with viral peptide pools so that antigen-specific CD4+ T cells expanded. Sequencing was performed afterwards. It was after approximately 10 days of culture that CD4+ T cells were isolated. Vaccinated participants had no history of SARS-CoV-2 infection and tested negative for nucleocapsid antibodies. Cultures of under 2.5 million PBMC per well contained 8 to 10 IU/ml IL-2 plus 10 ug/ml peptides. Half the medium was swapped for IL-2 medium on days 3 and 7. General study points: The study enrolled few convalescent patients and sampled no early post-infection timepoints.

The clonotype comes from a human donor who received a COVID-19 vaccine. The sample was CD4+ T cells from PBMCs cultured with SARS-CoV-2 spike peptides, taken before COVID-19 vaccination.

The CDR3 DNA reads as TGTGCCAGCAGCGTAACGGGACAGGGATCTTATGGCTACACCTTC. Protein product: CASSVTGQGSYGYTF. This sequence joins TRBV9 and TRBJ1-2; 9 positions match TRBD1. Germline CDR1 is SGDLS and CDR2 is YYNGEE. This CDR3 has 15 residues. J was trimmed by 5 bases and V by 1 base; bases with no gene match: 6.